The clone carrying this TCR beta chain was counted at least ten times. This sample was included in a study of neurological immune-mediated disorders. TCRdb recomputed calls from the 5' RACE reads with MiXCR, one row per CDR3 protein. The data show roughly 70,000 distinct CDR3 sequences, roughly 3.6% seen once. Deletions cut 5 bases from V and 1 base from J, with 11 bases between. This CDR3 comprises 14 residues. Looked up from germline, CDR1 is SGHVS and CDR2 is FNYEAQ. This receptor was taken from a man in his thirties or forties with multiple sclerosis. Sequencing was done on a sample of PBMCs. V is TRBV7-6 and J is TRBJ1-1; possibly TRBD1 for D (6 bases). CDR3 nucleotides: TGTGCCAGCAGCGCCAGGACAGCGAACACTGAAGCTTTCTTT. It specifies CASSARTANTEAFF.